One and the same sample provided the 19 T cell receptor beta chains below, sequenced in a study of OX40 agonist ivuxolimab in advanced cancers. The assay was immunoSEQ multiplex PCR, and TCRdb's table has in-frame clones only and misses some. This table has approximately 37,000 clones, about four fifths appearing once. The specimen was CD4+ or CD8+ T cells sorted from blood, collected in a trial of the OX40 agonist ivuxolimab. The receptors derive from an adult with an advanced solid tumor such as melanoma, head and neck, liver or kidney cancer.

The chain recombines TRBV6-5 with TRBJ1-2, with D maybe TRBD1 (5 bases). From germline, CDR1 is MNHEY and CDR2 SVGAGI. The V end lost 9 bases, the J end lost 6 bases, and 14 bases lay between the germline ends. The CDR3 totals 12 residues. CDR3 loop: CASFNSRDGYTF. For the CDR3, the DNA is TGTGCCAGTTTTAATAGCAGGGATGGCTACACCTTC.

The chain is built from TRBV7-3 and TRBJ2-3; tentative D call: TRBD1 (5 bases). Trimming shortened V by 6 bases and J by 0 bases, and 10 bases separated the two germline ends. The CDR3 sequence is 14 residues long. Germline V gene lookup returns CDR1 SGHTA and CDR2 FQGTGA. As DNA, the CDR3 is TGTGCCAGCAGAGGGGCCACTAGCACAGATACGCAGTATTTT. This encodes CASRGATSTDTQYF.

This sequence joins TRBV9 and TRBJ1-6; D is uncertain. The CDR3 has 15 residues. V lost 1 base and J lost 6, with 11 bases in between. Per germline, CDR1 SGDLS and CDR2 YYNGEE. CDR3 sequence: CASSVSVGPNSPLHF. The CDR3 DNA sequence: TGTGCCAGCAGCGTATCGGTAGGCCCTAATTCACCCCTCCACTTT.

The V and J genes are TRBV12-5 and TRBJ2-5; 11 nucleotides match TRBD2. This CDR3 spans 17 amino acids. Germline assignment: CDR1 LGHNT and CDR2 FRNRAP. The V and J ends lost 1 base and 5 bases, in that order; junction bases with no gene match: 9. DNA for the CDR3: TGTGCTAGTGGTTTGGCTACTAGCGGGGGCCTTGTTGAGACCCAGTACTTC. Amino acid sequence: CASGLATSGGLVETQYF.

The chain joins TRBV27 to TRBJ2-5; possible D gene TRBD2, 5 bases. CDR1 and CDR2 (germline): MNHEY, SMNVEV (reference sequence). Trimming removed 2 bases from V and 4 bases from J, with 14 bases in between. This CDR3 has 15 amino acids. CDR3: CASSLRASRGETQYF. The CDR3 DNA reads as TGTGCCAGCAGTTTACGGGCTAGCCGGGGAGAGACCCAGTACTTC.

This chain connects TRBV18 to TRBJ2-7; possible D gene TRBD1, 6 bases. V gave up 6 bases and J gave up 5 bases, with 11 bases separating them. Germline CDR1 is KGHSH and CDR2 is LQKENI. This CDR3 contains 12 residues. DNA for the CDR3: TGTGCCAGCTCGCCAAACAGGGACGAGCAGTACTTC. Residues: CASSPNRDEQYF.

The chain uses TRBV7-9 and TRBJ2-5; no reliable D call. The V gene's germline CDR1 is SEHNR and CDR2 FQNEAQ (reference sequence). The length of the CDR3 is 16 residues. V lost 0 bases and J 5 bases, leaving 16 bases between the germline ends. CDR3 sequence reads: CASSLAGGQPPETQYF. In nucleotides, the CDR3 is TGTGCCAGCAGCTTAGCGGGCGGTCAGCCCCCGGAGACCCAGTACTTC.

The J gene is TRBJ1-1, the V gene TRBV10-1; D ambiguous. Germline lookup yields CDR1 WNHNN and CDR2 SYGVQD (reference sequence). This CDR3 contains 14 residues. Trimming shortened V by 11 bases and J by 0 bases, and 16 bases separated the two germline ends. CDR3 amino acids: CAGRDFGMNTEAFF. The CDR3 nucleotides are TGCGCCGGTAGAGACTTCGGGATGAACACTGAAGCTTTCTTT.

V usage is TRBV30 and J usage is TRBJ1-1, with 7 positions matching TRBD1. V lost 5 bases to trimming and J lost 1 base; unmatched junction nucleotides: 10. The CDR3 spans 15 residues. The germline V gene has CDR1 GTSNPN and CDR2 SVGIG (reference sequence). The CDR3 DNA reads TGTGCCTGGGCCCCTAGGGGACAGCAGAACACTGAAGCTTTCTTT. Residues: CAWAPRGQQNTEAFF.

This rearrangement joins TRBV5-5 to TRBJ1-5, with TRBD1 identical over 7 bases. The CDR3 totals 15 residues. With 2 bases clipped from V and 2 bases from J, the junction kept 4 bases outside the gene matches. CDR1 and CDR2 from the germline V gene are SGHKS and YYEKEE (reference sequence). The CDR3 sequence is CASSLYRGGNQPQHF. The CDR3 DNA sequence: TGTGCCAGCAGCTTATACAGGGGCGGCAATCAGCCCCAGCATTTT. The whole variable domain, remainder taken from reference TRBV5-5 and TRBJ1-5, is DAGVTQSPTHLIKTRGQQVTLRCSPISGHKSVSWYQQVLGQGPQFIFQYYEKEERGRGNFPDRFSARQFPNYSSELNVNALLLGDSALYLCASSLYRGGNQPQHFGDGTRLSIL.

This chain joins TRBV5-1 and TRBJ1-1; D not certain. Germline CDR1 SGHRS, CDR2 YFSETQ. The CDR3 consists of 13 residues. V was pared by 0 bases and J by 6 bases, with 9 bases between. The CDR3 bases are TGCGCCAGCAGCTTGGTTCCGGGATCTGAAGCTTTCTTT. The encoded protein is CASSLVPGSEAFF. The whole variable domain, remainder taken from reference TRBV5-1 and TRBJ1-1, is KAGVTQTPRYLIKTRGQQVTLSCSPISGHRSVSWYQQTPGQGLQFLFEYFSETQRNKGNFPGRFSGRQFSNSRSEMNVSTLELGDSALYLCASSLVPGSEAFFGQGTRLTVV.

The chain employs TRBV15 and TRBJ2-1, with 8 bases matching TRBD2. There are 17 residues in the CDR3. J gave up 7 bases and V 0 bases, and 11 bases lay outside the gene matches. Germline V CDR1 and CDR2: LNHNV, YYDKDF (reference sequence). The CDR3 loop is CATSRDLLAGGGNEQFF. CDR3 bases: TGTGCCACCAGCAGAGATCTTCTGGCGGGAGGAGGGAATGAGCAGTTCTTC.

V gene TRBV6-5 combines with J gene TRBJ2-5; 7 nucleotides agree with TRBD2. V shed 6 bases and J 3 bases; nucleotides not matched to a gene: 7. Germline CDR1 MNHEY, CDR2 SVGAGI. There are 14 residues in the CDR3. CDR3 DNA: TGTGCCAGCAGAGCCGGGACTAAAAAAGAGACCCAGTACTTC. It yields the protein CASRAGTKKETQYF.

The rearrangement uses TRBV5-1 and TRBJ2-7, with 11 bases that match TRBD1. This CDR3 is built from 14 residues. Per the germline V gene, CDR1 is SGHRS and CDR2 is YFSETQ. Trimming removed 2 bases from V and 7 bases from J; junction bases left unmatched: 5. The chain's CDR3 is CASSFGQGASEQYF. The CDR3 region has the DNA TGCGCCAGCAGCTTTGGACAGGGGGCAAGTGAGCAGTACTTC.

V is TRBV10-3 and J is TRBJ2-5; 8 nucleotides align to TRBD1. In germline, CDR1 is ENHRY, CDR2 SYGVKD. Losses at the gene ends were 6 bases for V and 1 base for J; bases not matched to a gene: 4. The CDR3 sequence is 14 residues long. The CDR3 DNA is TGTGCCATCAGGGACAGGGAGGTCCAAGAGACCCAGTACTTC. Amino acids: CAIRDREVQETQYF.

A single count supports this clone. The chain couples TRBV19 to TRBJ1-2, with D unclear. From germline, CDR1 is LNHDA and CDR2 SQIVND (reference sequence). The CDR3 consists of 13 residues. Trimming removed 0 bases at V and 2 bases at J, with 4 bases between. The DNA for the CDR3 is TGTGCCAGTAGTATAGACTCAAACTATGGCTACACCTTC. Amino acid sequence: CASSIDSNYGYTF.

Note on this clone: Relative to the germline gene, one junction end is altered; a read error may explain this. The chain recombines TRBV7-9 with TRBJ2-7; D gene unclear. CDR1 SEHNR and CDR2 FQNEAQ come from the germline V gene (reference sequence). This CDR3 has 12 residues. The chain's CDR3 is CASSSSDRARDF. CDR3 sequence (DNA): TGTGCCAGCAGCTCCAGCGACCGGGCAAGGGACTTC.

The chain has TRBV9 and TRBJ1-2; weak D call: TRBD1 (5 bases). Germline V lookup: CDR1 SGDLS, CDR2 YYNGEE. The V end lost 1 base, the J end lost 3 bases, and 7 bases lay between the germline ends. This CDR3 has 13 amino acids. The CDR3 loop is CASSVQGDYGYTF. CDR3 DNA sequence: TGTGCCAGCAGCGTACAGGGTGACTATGGCTACACCTTC. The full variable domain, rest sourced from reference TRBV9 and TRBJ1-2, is DSGVTQTPKHLITATGQRVTLRCSPRSGDLSVYWYQQSLDQGLQFLIQYYNGEERAKGNILERFSAQQFPDLHSELNLSSLELGDSALYFCASSVQGDYGYTFGSGTRLTVV.

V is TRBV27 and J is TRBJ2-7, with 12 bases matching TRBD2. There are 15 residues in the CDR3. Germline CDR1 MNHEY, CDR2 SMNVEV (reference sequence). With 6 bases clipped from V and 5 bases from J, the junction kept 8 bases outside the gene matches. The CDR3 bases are TGTGCCAGCAGGTTTCTAGCGGGAGGGCTCCACGAGCAGTACTTC. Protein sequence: CASRFLAGGLHEQYF.